The 13 T cell receptor beta chains presented below share a single source sample, sequenced in a study of tumor-infiltrating lymphocytes in primary liver carcinoma. For blood RNA, unsorted whole blood served as the source, and germline DNA was extracted too. With around 520 ng total RNA as template and a constant-region primer, TCR beta cDNA was made. Slightly modified ARM-PCR with three nested multiplex PCR rounds yielded TCR beta libraries. In the first two PCR rounds, TRBV1-TRBV30 forward primers were paired with a C-beta reverse primer, and each round lasted roughly 9 cycles. One entry per CDR3 protein results from TCRdb running MiXCR on the multiplex PCR reads. The sample records more than 150,000 distinct CDR3 sequences, 60% being singletons. Sequenced sample: peripheral blood. These receptors all stem from a middle-aged man with primary liver carcinoma and hepatitis B virus infection.

This clonotype has ten or more counts. An end of the junction does not agree with germline; a read error may underlie this. For the CDR3, the DNA is TGTGCCAGCACTGAACAGAGTATGAATTCACCCCTCCACTTT. Translating it yields CASTEQSMNSPLHF. The chain links TRBV6-1 to TRBJ1-6, with no clear D. The V gene's germline CDR1 is MNHNS and CDR2 SASEGT. The CDR3 sequence is 14 residues long.

The gene calls are TRBV12-3 or TRBV12-4 and TRBJ1-1; D may be TRBD1 (6 bases). Deletions cut 8 bases from V and 0 bases from J, with 19 bases between. CDR3 length equals 16 residues. Here the CDR3 DNA reads TGTGCCAGCTCACCACCGGGACAACTTATGAACACTGAAGCTTTCTTT. It specifies CASSPPGQLMNTEAFF.

Comment on this clonotype: This may be a read error, as it is one base from a much larger clone. The gene calls are TRBV11-2 and TRBJ2-5; TRBD2 agrees at 7 bases. This CDR3 spans 14 amino acids. Germline V lookup: CDR1 SGHAT, CDR2 FQNNGV. In DNA, the CDR3 is TGTGTCAGCAGCCCTAGCGGCAACCAAGAGACCCAGTACTTC. It encodes CVSSPSGNQETQYF.

The rearrangement uses TRBV11-2 and TRBJ2-1; TRBD2 matches 8 bases. There are 15 residues in the CDR3. Germline CDR1 SGHAT, CDR2 FQNNGV. The V and J ends lost 6 bases and 5 bases, in that order; junction bases with no gene match: 9. The CDR3 DNA follows: TGTGCCAGCAGTTTAATCCCGGGAGGGAACAATGAGCAGTTCTTC. Its translation is CASSLIPGGNNEQFF.

This chain uses TRBV12-3 or TRBV12-4 with TRBJ2-1, with no clear D. With the DNA end fitting TRBJ2-7 better, the J assignment may be wrong. The CDR3 is 12 residues long. The CDR3 sequence: CASSFNPGEQYF. CDR3 sequence (DNA): TGTGCCAGCAGTTTTAATCCGGGTGAGCAGTACTTC.

The chain recombines TRBV6-1 with TRBJ2-5, with a possible D match to TRBD1 (6 bases). The CDR3 has 13 amino acids. The germline gives CDR1 MNHNS, CDR2 SASEGT. V lost 9 bases to trimming and J lost 3 bases, with 14 bases between them. In DNA form, the CDR3 reads TGTGCCAGAAGAGGCCCAGGGGAAGAGACCCAGTACTTC. It codes for CARRGPGEETQYF.

This clonotype was found many times. The gene calls are TRBV11-3 and TRBJ1-1; the D gene is possibly TRBD1 (5 bases). The CDR3 is 11 residues long. Deletions cut 9 bases from V and 7 bases from J, with 12 bases between. Germline V gene sequence: CDR1 SGHNT, CDR2 YENEEA. The chain's CDR3 is CASAGDGEAFF. CDR3 nucleotides: TGTGCCAGTGCTGGGGACGGTGAAGCTTTCTTT. The full variable domain, rest sourced from reference TRBV11-3 and TRBJ1-1, is EAGVVQSPRYKIIEKKQPVAFWCNPISGHNTLYWYLQNLGQGPELLIRYENEEAVDDSQLPKDRFSAERLKGVDSTLKIQPAELGDSAVYLCASAGDGEAFFGQGTRLTVV.

In its sample, this clonotype was seen a few times. An end of the junction does not agree with germline; a read error may underlie this. This sequence joins TRBV12-3 or TRBV12-4 and TRBJ1-1, with D unresolved. The CDR3 is 15 residues long. CDR3 in amino acids: CASSPLERKNTEVFF. The CDR3 nucleotides read TGTGCCAGCAGCCCGTTAGAACGGAAGAACACTGAAGTTTTCTTT.

Comment on this clonotype: A much bigger clone sits one base away, suggesting this may be a read error. This chain links TRBV6-1 with TRBJ2-7; unclear D gene. The CDR3 has 13 residues. CDR1 MNHNS and CDR2 SASEGT come from the germline V gene. CDR3: CASSEALRNEEYF. Here the CDR3 DNA reads TGTGCCAGCAGTGAAGCGCTTAGAAACGAGGAGTACTTC.

With respect to this clonotype: Since no conserved phenylalanine or tryptophan closes the CDR3, a read error is the likely cause. This sequence joins TRBV6-2 or TRBV6-3 and TRBJ1-1; D is uncertain. Germline V lookup: CDR1 MNHEY, CDR2 SVGEGT. This CDR3 comprises 13 residues. Trimming took off 2 bases at V and 1 base at J, with 5 bases between the two ends. In DNA form, the CDR3 reads TGTGCCAGCAGTTACCGGAAGAACACTGAAGCTTTCTCC. It encodes CASSYRKNTEAFS.

This clonotype was seen many times. The rearrangement links TRBV6-5 to TRBJ2-7; D remains unclear. Germline V gene sequence: CDR1 MNHEY, CDR2 SVGAGI. The CDR3 totals 14 residues. V lost 0 bases and J 1 base, leaving 7 bases between the germline ends. The CDR3 coding sequence is TGTGCCAGCAGTTACTCGGCGGTTTCCTACGAGCAGTACTTC. Translation gives CASSYSAVSYEQYF.

For this clonotype: A read error is possible here, since a much larger clone lies one base away. The chain is built from TRBV6-5 and TRBJ2-3, with 7 bases that match TRBD1. The CDR3 covers 15 residues. Per the germline V gene, CDR1 is MNHEY and CDR2 is SVGAGI. The V and J ends lost 7 bases and 5 bases, in that order; junction bases with no gene match: 12. CDR3 in amino acids: CASIPGQWVQDTQYF. The DNA of the CDR3 is TGTGCCAGCATACCGGGACAGTGGGTACAAGATACGCAGTATTTT.

The rearrangement uses TRBV29-1 and TRBJ1-2; unclear D gene. Germline V gene data show CDR1 as SQVTM and CDR2 as ANQGSEA. The CDR3 has 14 residues. Trimming removed 0 bases from V and 6 bases from J, with 14 bases in between. In DNA form, the CDR3 reads TGCAGCGTTGAAGAGGTTCGGCTAACTAATGGCTACACCTTC. This gives the protein CSVEEVRLTNGYTF.